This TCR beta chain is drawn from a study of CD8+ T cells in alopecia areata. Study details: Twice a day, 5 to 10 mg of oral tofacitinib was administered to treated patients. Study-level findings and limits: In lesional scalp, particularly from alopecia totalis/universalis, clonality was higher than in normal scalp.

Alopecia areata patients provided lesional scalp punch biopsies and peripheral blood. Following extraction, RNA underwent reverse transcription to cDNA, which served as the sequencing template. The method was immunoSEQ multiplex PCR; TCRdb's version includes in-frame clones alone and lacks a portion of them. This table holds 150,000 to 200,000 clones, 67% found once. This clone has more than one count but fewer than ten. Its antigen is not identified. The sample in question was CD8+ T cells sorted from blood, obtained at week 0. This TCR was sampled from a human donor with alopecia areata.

The CDR3 nucleotides read TGTGCCAGCAGCCAAGCTGGACGGACGAACACCGGGGAGCTGTTTTTT. Translation: CASSQAGRTNTGELFF. The rearrangement joins TRBV14 to TRBJ2-2; D is unresolved. Germline values: CDR1 SGHDN, CDR2 FVKESK. The CDR3 has 16 residues. Trimming cost V 1 base and J 0 bases, with 9 bases left between them.